This T cell receptor (beta chain) was retrieved from a study of CD8+ T cells in alopecia areata. Trimming shortened V by 2 bases and J by 5 bases, and 7 bases separated the two germline ends. Germline V gene lookup returns CDR1 MNHNY and CDR2 SVGAGI (reference sequence). The CDR3 totals 13 residues. As for treatment: oral pan-JAK inhibitor, 5-10 mg twice daily. CD4+ and CD8+ T cells were sorted from PBMCs stained for CD3, CD4 and CD8. RNA extraction and reverse transcription yielded cDNA as sequencing template. Data came from immunoSEQ multiplex PCR; TCRdb stores just in-frame clones and leaves some out. The repertoire includes about 42,000 clones, about nine tenths of them detected once, and approximately 17% sits in the top ten.

Sequenced here: CD8+ T cells sorted from blood, sampled at week 24, from a patient treated with tofacitinib. The receptor's source is a human donor with alopecia areata. The chain is built from TRBV6-6 and TRBJ2-1; D gene unclear. The CDR3, as DNA: TGTGCCAGCAGTTACAGACATAACAATGAGCAGTTCTTC. Translation gives CASSYRHNNEQFF.